This entry lists 27 T cell receptor beta chains sequenced from one sample in a study of blood T cells in healthy people across ages. Primers used in a second PCR of about 7 to 12 cycles were a sample-barcoded 5' primer and a J-beta primer mix. TCRdb re-derived calls from the 5' RACE reads in MiXCR, one entry per CDR3 protein. Here the sample spans roughly 1.9 million distinct CDR3 sequences, more than 35% being singletons. Material: blood. The source of these receptors is a human donor in good health.

The chain is built from TRBV10-3 and TRBJ2-5; no reliable D call. V was pared by 3 bases and J by 7 bases, with 15 bases between. Germline V gives CDR1 ENHRY, CDR2 SYGVKD. The CDR3 runs to 14 residues. This chain's CDR3 is CAISEARSLVTQYF. In DNA form, the CDR3 reads TGTGCCATCAGTGAAGCCCGCAGTCTGGTGACCCAGTACTTC.

Only a few counts were recorded for this clonotype. The chain employs TRBV4-2 and TRBJ2-1; TRBD2 aligns across 11 bases. CDR3 length equals 15 residues. Germline V CDR1 and CDR2: LGHNA, YNFKEQ. J gave up 8 bases and V 0 bases, and 3 bases lay outside the gene matches. The DNA of the CDR3 is TGTGCCAGCAGCCAAGAGACTAGCGGGGTGTATGAGCAGTTCTTC. It translates to CASSQETSGVYEQFF.

Ten or more counts support this clonotype. The CDR3 sequence: CSVTNRESVGYTF. CDR3 sequence (DNA): TGCAGCGTTACGAACAGGGAGTCAGTTGGCTACACCTTC. The gene calls are TRBV29-1 and TRBJ1-2, with D perhaps TRBD1 (6 bases). V was cut by 5 bases and J by 7 bases, with 17 bases left in between. This CDR3 region has 13 residues. Germline V gives CDR1 SQVTM, CDR2 ANQGSEA.

The rearrangement links TRBV20-1 to TRBJ2-5, with D possibly matching TRBD1 (6 bases). V lost 1 base and J 12 bases, leaving 15 bases between the germline ends. This CDR3 has 12 amino acids. CDR1 is DFQATT and CDR2 is SNEGSKA in the germline V gene (reference sequence). The CDR3 spells CSARGGDRTEYF. The CDR3 DNA follows: TGCAGTGCTAGAGGGGGAGACAGGACGGAGTACTTC.

This clonotype was seen only a few times. V gene TRBV12-3 or TRBV12-4 combines with J gene TRBJ2-3; D possibly uses TRBD1 or TRBD2 (5 bases each). Trimming left V 6 bases short and J 4 bases short, with 20 bases between. This CDR3 has 16 amino acids. The CDR3 nucleotides read TGTGCCAGCAGCCATCACGGGACGGCTGGCGCAGATACGCAGTATTTT. This sequence encodes CASSHHGTAGADTQYF.

At least ten counts were recorded for this clonotype. This chain connects TRBV7-9 to TRBJ1-4; D call uncertain. CDR1 is SEHNR, CDR2 FQNEAQ, per germline (reference sequence). The ends were cut back, 5 bases at V and 8 bases at J, with 6 bases in the middle. The CDR3 extends over 11 amino acids. CDR3 nucleotides: TGTGCCAGCAGCGCCGTAGAAAAACTGTTTTTT. Its translation: CASSAVEKLFF.

This clonotype occurred a few times. This chain connects TRBV20-1 to TRBJ1-6, with unresolved D. Per germline, CDR1 DFQATT and CDR2 SNEGSKA (reference sequence). V gave up 4 bases and J gave up 10 bases, with 14 bases separating them. The CDR3 is 13 residues long. The CDR3 sequence is CSAKVAAGSPLHF. The CDR3 coding sequence is TGCAGTGCTAAGGTAGCAGCGGGCTCACCCCTCCACTTT.

This chain joins TRBV29-1 and TRBJ1-1, with D maybe TRBD1 (6 bases). This CDR3 is 13 amino acids long. Germline loops: CDR1 SQVTM, CDR2 ANQGSEA. The V end lost 7 bases, the J end lost 7 bases, and 19 bases lay between the germline ends. CDR3 residues: CSATDRQKIEAFF. The CDR3 bases are TGCAGCGCTACTGACAGGCAGAAGATTGAAGCTTTCTTT.

V and J are TRBV4-1 and TRBJ2-2; D is perhaps TRBD1 or TRBD2 (5 bases each). The CDR3 totals 16 residues. Trimming stripped 0 bases from V and 6 bases from J, with 14 bases between. Germline CDR1 and CDR2: MGHRA and YSYEKL. This CDR3 reads CASSQDPGREAGELFF. The CDR3 DNA follows: TGCGCCAGCAGCCAAGATCCGGGGCGCGAGGCCGGGGAGCTGTTTTTT.

The gene calls are TRBV29-1 and TRBJ1-2, with D maybe TRBD1 (5 bases). The CDR3 loop spans 12 amino acids. V was clipped by 8 bases and J by 2 bases, with 12 bases between them. Germline assignment: CDR1 SQVTM and CDR2 ANQGSEA. In nucleotides, the CDR3 is TGCAGCCTAAGAGACAGCAACTATGGCTACACCTTC. Encoded protein: CSLRDSNYGYTF.

The table lists this clonotype with many counts. This rearrangement joins TRBV29-1 to TRBJ2-3; TRBD2 might be the D (6 bases). The CDR3 sequence is 14 residues long. Looked up from germline, CDR1 is SQVTM and CDR2 is ANQGSEA. V shed 5 bases and J shed 2 bases, with 14 bases lying between them. CDR3 DNA sequence: TGCAGCGTTTTGGTGGGACTTATCACAGATACGCAGTATTTT. Protein: CSVLVGLITDTQYF.

The chain combines TRBV10-3 with TRBJ2-3; 9 bases agree with TRBD2. Germline V gene lookup returns CDR1 ENHRY and CDR2 SYGVKD. The CDR3 loop spans 13 amino acids. Trimming took 5 bases from V and 6 from J; bases not matched to a gene: 3. The CDR3 loop reads CAISLAGEDTQYF. In DNA, the CDR3 is TGTGCCATCAGTTTAGCGGGGGAGGATACGCAGTATTTT.

In DNA, the CDR3 is TGTGCCAGCAGCTTAGGGGGCACACCTTTCTACAATGAGCAGTTCTTC. Amino acid sequence: CASSLGGTPFYNEQFF. The gene calls are TRBV11-2 and TRBJ2-1; weak D call: TRBD1 (5 bases). The ends were cut back, 1 base at V and 3 bases at J, with 13 bases in the middle. Germline assignment: CDR1 SGHAT and CDR2 FQNNGV. This CDR3 has 16 amino acids.

The rearrangement joins TRBV4-1 to TRBJ2-1, with D perhaps assigned TRBD1 or TRBD2 (7 bases each). The CDR3 totals 18 residues. The V gene's germline CDR1 is MGHRA and CDR2 YSYEKL. V dropped 4 bases and J dropped 4 bases, with 23 bases sitting between them. This CDR3 is CASSPSGIGTEIYNEQFF. The CDR3 DNA reads as TGCGCCAGCAGCCCTAGCGGAATAGGGACAGAGATTTACAATGAGCAGTTCTTC.

V is TRBV11-3 and J is TRBJ2-3, with 8 bases identical to TRBD2. CDR1 SGHNT and CDR2 YENEEA come from the germline V gene. The V and J ends lost 3 bases and 1 base, in that order; junction bases with no gene match: 6. This CDR3 spans 16 amino acids. The CDR3 DNA reads as TGTGCCAGCAGCTTGCGATTTAGCGGGGGCACAGATACGCAGTATTTT. Protein sequence: CASSLRFSGGTDTQYF.

The chain employs TRBV7-9 and TRBJ2-7, with D possibly TRBD1 on 6 matching bases. This CDR3 spans 14 amino acids. Germline loops: CDR1 SEHNR, CDR2 FQNEAQ (reference sequence). Trimming removed 5 bases from V and 3 bases from J, with 14 bases in between. CDR3 sequence (DNA): TGTGCCAGCAGCCCACAAACACAGGGCTACGAGCAGTACTTC. Its protein is CASSPQTQGYEQYF.

The gene calls are TRBV6-2 or TRBV6-3 and TRBJ2-1; D unclear. The V end lost 7 bases, the J end lost 10 bases, and 14 bases lay between the germline ends. The CDR3 has 12 amino acids. Germline V gene data show CDR1 as MNHEY and CDR2 as SVGEGT. CDR3: CASMSDSREQFF. In DNA, the CDR3 is TGTGCCAGCATGTCGGATAGCCGCGAGCAGTTCTTC.

V and J are TRBV20-1 and TRBJ1-2, with 7 bases that match TRBD1. Trimming cost V 2 bases and J 6 bases; bases outside gene matches: 6. The CDR3 is 13 residues long. Germline-derived CDR1 and CDR2 are DFQATT and SNEGSKA (reference sequence). The CDR3 coding sequence is TGCAGTGCTAGAAGACAGGGTCCGGATGGCTACACCTTC. Translating gives CSARRQGPDGYTF.

The chain has TRBV5-1 and TRBJ2-1; 7 nucleotides line up with TRBD1. V dropped 4 bases and J dropped 2; count of bases not matched to a gene: 6. Germline values: CDR1 SGHRS, CDR2 YFSETQ. The CDR3 length is 15 residues. CDR3 in amino acids: CASSIGQATYNEQFF. As DNA, the CDR3 is TGCGCCAGCAGCATCGGACAGGCGACCTACAATGAGCAGTTCTTC.

Details on this clonotype: A junction end diverges from the germline sequence, so it may reflect a read error. This chain's CDR3 is CAGSLLGGDTNEQFF. CDR3 coding DNA: TGTGCCGGCAGTTTACTTGGCGGGGACACCAATGAGCAGTTCTTC. This chain links TRBV27 with TRBJ2-1; D assignment may be TRBD1 or TRBD2 (6 bases each). Germline CDR1 reads MNHEY; CDR2 reads SMNVEV (reference sequence). This CDR3 spans 15 amino acids.

The V call is TRBV7-2, the J call TRBJ2-3, with 11 bases identical to TRBD1. CDR3 length: 15 residues. Germline-derived CDR1 and CDR2 are SGHTA and FQGNSA. The trim removed 6 bases at V and 4 bases at J, leaving 6 bases unmatched. The CDR3 protein is CASSTPGQGADTQYF. The CDR3 nucleotides are TGTGCCAGCAGTACTCCGGGACAGGGGGCAGATACGCAGTATTTT.

This clonotype was seen only a few times. This chain uses TRBV29-1 with TRBJ1-2; 7 bases are shared with TRBD1. The trim removed 7 bases at V and 5 bases at J, leaving 7 bases unmatched. The V gene's germline CDR1 is SQVTM and CDR2 ANQGSEA. This CDR3 is built from 12 residues. CDR3 in DNA: TGCAGCGCGTGGGACAGTCAGTATGGCTACACCTTC. It yields the protein CSAWDSQYGYTF.

In this sample, this clonotype turned up once. The V call is TRBV24-1, the J call TRBJ2-1; D possibly uses TRBD1 or TRBD2 (6 bases each). V was shortened by 4 bases and J by 13 bases, with 19 bases between the two germline ends. This CDR3 is 14 amino acids long. Per germline, CDR1 KGHDR and CDR2 SFDVKD. The CDR3: CATSDVGGQETQFF. The CDR3 coding sequence is TGTGCCACCAGTGACGTCGGGGGACAAGAGACCCAGTTCTTC.

The rearrangement joins TRBV28 to TRBJ2-5; D gene unclear. The DNA end is more similar to TRBJ2-7, so the J call may be wrong. The CDR3 spans 15 residues. Germline CDR1 is MDHEN and CDR2 is SYDVKM. The CDR3 DNA follows: TGTGCCAGCAGTTCCTCCCCAGTAACAAAGAACGAGCAGTACTTC. Amino acid sequence: CASSSSPVTKNEQYF.

This clonotype was observed a handful of times. The J gene is TRBJ2-7, the V gene TRBV7-9, with D possibly TRBD1 on 6 matching bases. The CDR3 has 13 amino acids. Trimming shortened V by 4 bases and J by 3 bases, and 10 bases separated the two germline ends. CDR1 SEHNR and CDR2 FQNEAQ come from the germline V gene (reference sequence). The CDR3: CASSSGTHYEQYF. The CDR3, as DNA: TGTGCCAGCAGCTCAGGGACACACTACGAGCAGTACTTC.

The gene calls are TRBV20-1 and TRBJ2-5; D not resolved. The V and J ends lost 3 bases and 2 bases respectively, with 7 bases between them. Germline assignment: CDR1 DFQATT and CDR2 SNEGSKA (reference sequence). The CDR3 is made up of 12 amino acids. As DNA, the CDR3 is TGCAGTGCTAGTGCCCTTCAAGAGACCCAGTACTTC. As protein: CSASALQETQYF.

About this clonotype: One base away lies a much larger clone, so this may be a sequencing read error. The final CDR3 position lacks the conserved phenylalanine or tryptophan, pointing to a likely read error. This chain joins TRBV29-1 and TRBJ2-4; a weak D match, TRBD2 (6 bases). This CDR3 contains 13 residues. Germline V lookup: CDR1 SQVTM, CDR2 ANQGSEA. Between the trimmed V and J ends, which lost 6 bases and 1 base, there was a span of 10 bases. The CDR3 spells CSVGGGAKNIQYC. The CDR3 region has the DNA TGCAGCGTCGGCGGAGGGGCCAAAAACATTCAGTACTGC.